This T cell receptor (beta chain) was recorded in a study of cytomegalovirus exposure and HLA in healthy donors. Primers: 60 Vbeta forward and 13 Jbeta reverse. The method was immunoSEQ multiplex PCR; TCRdb's version includes in-frame clones alone and lacks a portion of them. The table includes under 200,000 clones, 65% to 90% detected once. V was trimmed by 2 bases and J by 8 bases, leaving 9 bases between them. Germline CDR1 reads GTSNPN; CDR2 reads SVGIG (reference sequence). CDR3 length: 12 amino acids. This chain joins TRBV30 and TRBJ1-4; D not certain. The TCR was taken from a woman under 30 in good health and CMV-seronegative. The sample comprised PBMCs. The CDR3 DNA reads as TGTGCCTGGAGTCACTCACGCGAAAAACTGTTTTTT. Its protein product is CAWSHSREKLFF.